A single T cell receptor (beta chain) is shown here with its context. Making the TCR beta libraries involved quantitative 5'-RACE with molecular barcodes. A single record per CDR3 protein comes from TCRdb applying MiXCR to the 5' RACE reads. The profile shows about 340,000 distinct CDR3 sequences, roughly 14% of them singletons. The data were obtained in a study of CD8 T cells in ankylosing spondylitis. Sequences were obtained from blood, either unsorted or a sorted T cell fraction (not recorded which). This TCR came from a male donor with ankylosing spondylitis or in good health (not recorded which).

Here the CDR3 DNA reads TGTGCCATCAGTGCCCAGGGGGCCCAATCTGGGGCCAACGTCCTGACTTTC. Amino acids: CAISAQGAQSGANVLTF. The chain employs TRBV10-3 and TRBJ2-6; 8 bases match TRBD1. Losses at the gene ends were 4 bases for V and 1 base for J; bases not matched to a gene: 6. Per germline, CDR1 ENHRY and CDR2 SYGVKD. The CDR3 is made up of 17 amino acids.